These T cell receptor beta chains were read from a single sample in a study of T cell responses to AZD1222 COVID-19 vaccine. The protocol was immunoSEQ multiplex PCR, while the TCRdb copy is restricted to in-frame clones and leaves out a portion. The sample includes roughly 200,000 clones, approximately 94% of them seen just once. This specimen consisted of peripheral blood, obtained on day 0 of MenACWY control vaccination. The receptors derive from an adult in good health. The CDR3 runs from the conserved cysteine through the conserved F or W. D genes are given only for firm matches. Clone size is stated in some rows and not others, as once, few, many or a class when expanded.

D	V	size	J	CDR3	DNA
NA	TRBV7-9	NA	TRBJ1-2	CASSPRGPRNYGYTF	TGTGCCAGCAGTCCTCGGGGGCCCAGAAACTATGGCTACACCTTC
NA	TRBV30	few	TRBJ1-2	CAWSVRVGGPGYGYTF	TGTGCCTGGAGTGTACGTGTGGGGGGCCCAGGCTATGGCTACACCTTC
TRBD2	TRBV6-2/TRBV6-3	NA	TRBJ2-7	CASSFQRGTYEQYF	TGTGCCAGCAGTTTTCAGCGGGGGACTTACGAGCAGTACTTC
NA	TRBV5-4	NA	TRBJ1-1	CASSPDLLRNTEAFF	TGTGCCAGCAGCCCGGACCTCCTGAGGAACACTGAAGCTTTCTTT
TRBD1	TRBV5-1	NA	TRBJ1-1	CASSMLAGGNTEAFF	TGCGCCAGCAGCATGCTTGCAGGGGGGAACACTGAAGCTTTCTTT
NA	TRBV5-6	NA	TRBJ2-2	CASNTVASFGELFF	TGTGCCAGCAACACCGTTGCTAGTTTTGGGGAGCTGTTTTTT
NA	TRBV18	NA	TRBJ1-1	CASSNQVRTPNTEAFF	TGTGCCAGCTCAAACCAAGTTCGGACTCCGAACACTGAAGCTTTCTTT
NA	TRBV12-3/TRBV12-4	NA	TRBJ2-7	CASSLPRYEQYF	TGTGCCAGCAGTTTACCAAGGTACGAGCAGTACTTC
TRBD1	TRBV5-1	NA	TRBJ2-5	CASRRTGEETQYF	TGCGCCAGCCGCCGGACAGGGGAAGAGACCCAGTACTTC
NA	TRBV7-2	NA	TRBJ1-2	CASSLRQLNYGYTF	TGTGCCAGCAGCCTCCGTCAGCTAAACTATGGCTACACCTTC
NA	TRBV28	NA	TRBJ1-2	CASSSRGYGYGYTF	TGTGCCAGCAGTTCCAGGGGTTACGGCTATGGCTACACCTTC
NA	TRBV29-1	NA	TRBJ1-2	CSAGGAQTYGYTF	TGCAGCGCCGGCGGGGCGCAGACCTATGGCTACACCTTC
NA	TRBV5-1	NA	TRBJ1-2	CASRIDGTYGYTF	TGCGCCAGCCGGATTGACGGAACCTATGGCTACACCTTC
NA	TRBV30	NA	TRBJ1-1	CAWSQRTEAFF	TGTGCCTGGAGCCAAAGAACTGAAGCTTTCTTT
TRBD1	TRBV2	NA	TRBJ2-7	CASRTWDRPYEQYF	TGTGCCAGCAGGACTTGGGACAGACCCTACGAGCAGTACTTC
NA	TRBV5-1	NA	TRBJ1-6	CASSSDSQGIPNSPLHF	TGCGCCAGCAGCTCGGACTCACAGGGAATCCCTAATTCACCCCTCCACTTT
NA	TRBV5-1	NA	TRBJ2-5	CASSLDQGTQYF	TGCGCCAGCAGCTTGGACCAAGGGACCCAGTACTTC
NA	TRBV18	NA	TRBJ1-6	CASSHTGTGEGTPLHF	TGTGCCAGCTCACATACCGGGACGGGAGAGGGGACACCCCTCCACTTT
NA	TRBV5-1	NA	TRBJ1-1	CASSLGLNTEAFF	TGCGCCAGCAGCTTGGGGCTGAACACTGAAGCTTTCTTT
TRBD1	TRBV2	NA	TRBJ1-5	CASSERGQGGAPQHF	TGTGCCAGCAGTGAGAGGGGACAGGGAGGTGCGCCCCAGCATTTT
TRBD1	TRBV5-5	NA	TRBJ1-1	CASSWNRGLAEAFF	TGTGCCAGCAGCTGGAACAGGGGACTAGCTGAAGCTTTCTTT
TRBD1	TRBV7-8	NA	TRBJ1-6	CASSFGQGRNSPLHF	TGTGCCAGCAGCTTCGGACAGGGACGGAATTCACCCCTCCACTTT
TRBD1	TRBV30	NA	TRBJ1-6	CACITGGYSYNSPLHF	TGTGCCTGTATAACAGGGGGTTACTCCTATAATTCACCCCTCCACTTT
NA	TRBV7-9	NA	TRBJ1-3	CASSLAQGNSGNTIYF	TGTGCCAGCAGCTTAGCGCAGGGGAACTCTGGAAACACCATATATTTT
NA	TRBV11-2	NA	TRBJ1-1	CASSLGGGRTEAFF	TGTGCCAGCAGCTTAGGGGGCGGGAGAACTGAAGCTTTCTTT
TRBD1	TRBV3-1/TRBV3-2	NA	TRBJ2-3	CASRPVSGQGKADTQYF	TGTGCCAGCAGACCCGTCTCGGGACAGGGCAAGGCAGATACGCAGTATTTT
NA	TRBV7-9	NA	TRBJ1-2	CASSPGHNYGYTF	TGTGCCAGCAGCCCTGGGCATAACTATGGCTACACCTTC
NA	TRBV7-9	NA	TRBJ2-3	CASRHFGRGRILDTQYF	TGTGCCAGCAGGCACTTTGGACGGGGGCGGATTCTAGATACGCAGTATTTT
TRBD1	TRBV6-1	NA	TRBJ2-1	CASSDPGGAYNEQFF	TGTGCCAGCAGTGACCCAGGGGGCGCCTACAATGAGCAGTTCTTC
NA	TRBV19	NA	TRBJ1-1	CASSLRGAGNTEAFF	TGTGCCAGTAGTTTGCGGGGGGCAGGGAACACTGAAGCTTTCTTT
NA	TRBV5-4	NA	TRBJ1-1	CASSRVGGTEAFF	TGTGCCAGCTCCAGGGTAGGCGGCACTGAAGCTTTCTTT
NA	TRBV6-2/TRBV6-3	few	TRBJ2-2	CASSYSRVGELFF	TGTGCCAGCAGTTACTCGCGGGTCGGGGAGCTGTTTTTT
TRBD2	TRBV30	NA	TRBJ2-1	CAWSVRSGGSDFF	TGTGCCTGGAGTGTCCGTAGCGGGGGCTCCGACTTCTTC
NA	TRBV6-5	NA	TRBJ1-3	CASSSLGRSGNTIYF	TGTGCCAGCAGTAGCCTTGGGCGCTCTGGAAACACCATATATTTT
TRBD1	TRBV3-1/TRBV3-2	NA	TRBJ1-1	CASTDRGQSEAFF	TGTGCCAGCACAGACAGGGGCCAGTCTGAAGCTTTCTTT
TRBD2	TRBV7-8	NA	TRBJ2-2	CASSFREVAGATGELFF	TGTGCCAGCAGCTTCCGTGAGGTAGCGGGGGCTACCGGGGAGCTGTTTTTT
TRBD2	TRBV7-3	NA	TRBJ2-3	CASSPWGLAGQETDTQYF	TGTGCCAGCAGCCCCTGGGGACTAGCGGGGCAGGAGACAGATACGCAGTATTTT
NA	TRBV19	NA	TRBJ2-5	CASSIGPVRKQETQYF	TGTGCCAGTAGTATTGGACCTGTGCGGAAACAAGAGACCCAGTACTTC
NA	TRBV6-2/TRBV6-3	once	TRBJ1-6	CASSYGGASGLPLHF	TGTGCCAGCAGTTATGGGGGGGCCTCTGGGCTCCCCCTCCACTTT
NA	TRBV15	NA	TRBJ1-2	CATSLPRGYGYTF	TGTGCCACCAGCCTCCCCCGGGGCTATGGCTACACCTTC
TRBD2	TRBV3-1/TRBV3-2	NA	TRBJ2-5	CASSQQSGGAWETQYF	TGTGCCAGCAGCCAACAGAGCGGGGGGGCTTGGGAGACCCAGTACTTC
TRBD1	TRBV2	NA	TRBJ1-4	CASSEGDRAIEKLFF	TGTGCCAGCAGTGAAGGGGACAGGGCGATTGAAAAACTGTTTTTT
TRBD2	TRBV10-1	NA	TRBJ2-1	CASSESWLAVYNEQFF	TGCGCCAGCAGTGAGTCGTGGCTAGCGGTTTACAATGAGCAGTTCTTC
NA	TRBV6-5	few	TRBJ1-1	CASSYSPGMNTEAFF	TGTGCCAGCAGTTACTCGCCAGGAATGAACACTGAAGCTTTCTTT
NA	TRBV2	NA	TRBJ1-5	CASSDVQIHSNQPQHF	TGTGCCAGCAGTGATGTACAGATACATAGCAATCAGCCCCAGCATTTT
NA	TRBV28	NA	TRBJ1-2	CASSSPGERDLGYTF	TGTGCCAGCAGTTCCCCTGGGGAACGCGATTTGGGCTACACCTTC
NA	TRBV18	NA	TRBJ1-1	CASSPRTTEAFF	TGTGCCAGCTCACCCAGGACCACTGAAGCTTTCTTT
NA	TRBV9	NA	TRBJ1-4	CASSPAPGEKLFF	TGTGCCAGCAGCCCCGCCCCTGGGGAAAAACTGTTTTTT
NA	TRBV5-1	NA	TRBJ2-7	CASSLGTAETYEQYF	TGCGCCAGCAGCTTGGGTACAGCCGAGACCTACGAGCAGTACTTC
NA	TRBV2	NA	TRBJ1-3	CASSGYRSGNTIYF	TGTGCCAGCAGTGGGTACCGCTCGGGAAACACCATATATTTT